A selection of T cell receptor beta chains follows, all from one sample in a study of cytomegalovirus exposure and HLA in healthy donors. The assay was immunoSEQ multiplex PCR, and TCRdb's table has in-frame clones only and misses some. Of around 170,000 clones in the sample, roughly 79% were seen once. The source material was PBMCs. These receptors originate from a man between 35 and 55 years old in good health and CMV-seronegative. CDR3s leave out the opening cysteine and the closing phenylalanine or tryptophan.

V: TRBV6-1; CDR3: ASSGQTGGPIYGYT
V: TRBV30; CDR3: AWSQAGRVTEAF
V: TRBV28; CDR3: ASSPWGQWLLEQY
V: TRBV27; CDR3: ASSSPGRGDSQY
V: TRBV21-1; CDR3: ASSKRGNRGDYEQY
V: TRBV6-1; CDR3: ASSGGGLPGYT
V: TRBV19; CDR3: ASSTRDKTNYGYT
V: TRBV9; CDR3: ASSVFRGRGYNEQF
V: TRBV19; CDR3: ASSGQGTGNTIY
V: TRBV11-1; CDR3: ASSSREPGANVLT
V: TRBV28; CDR3: ASSSGQLRGDTQY
V: TRBV7-9; CDR3: SSSPPGQGSAYEQY
V: TRBV5-8; CDR3: ASRQKGARGRGPGTQY
V: TRBV18; CDR3: ASSPGGTQY
V: TRBV7-9; CDR3: ASSPPGLSGANVLT